A single sample gave rise to the 23 T cell receptor beta chains below, sequenced in a study of shared clonotypes between healthy human individuals (dated by TCRdb to the early 2020s). Libraries were prepared through the immunoSEQ multiplex PCR assay. Not all clones reach the TCRdb copy of this immuneACCESS table, which keeps in-frame sequences only. Checked studies attribute under half of the gap to unresolved V genes and leave the rest unexplained. This sample gives about 520,000 clones in total; approximately 95% of them show up just once. The ten biggest clones cover about 0.068% of the sample. Sequencing was done on a sample of naive CD4+ T cells sorted from blood. What the cell subset or site label conveys for this sample: CD45RA+ positively selected. The receptors stem from a woman aged 30 to 39 in good health.

This clone was seen a single time. The rearrangement joins TRBV7-9 to TRBJ2-7; TRBD2 matches at 7 bases. The CDR3 has 16 residues. Germline CDR1 reads SEHNR; CDR2 reads FQNEAQ (reference sequence). Unmatched junction bases numbered 10, after V lost 5 bases and J lost 0 bases. The DNA for the CDR3 is TGTGCCAGCAGCCTATTGGGCGGGAGCCCCTCCTACGAGCAGTACTTC. Residues: CASSLLGGSPSYEQYF.

The J gene is TRBJ2-3, the V gene TRBV5-1; 9 bases are a match to TRBD2. Germline V gene sequence: CDR1 SGHRS, CDR2 YFSETQ. The CDR3 loop spans 15 amino acids. Losses at the gene ends were 6 bases for V and 0 bases for J; bases not matched to a gene: 5. CDR3 coding DNA: TGCGCCAGCAAGTTTAGCGGGGGTAGCACAGATACGCAGTATTTT. Translated, it gives CASKFSGGSTDTQYF. The full variable domain, completed using reference TRBV5-1 and TRBJ2-3, is KAGVTQTPRYLIKTRGQQVTLSCSPISGHRSVSWYQQTPGQGLQFLFEYFSETQRNKGNFPGRFSGRQFSNSRSEMNVSTLELGDSALYLCASKFSGGSTDTQYFGPGTRLTVL.

The genes are TRBV28 and TRBJ1-1, with unresolved D. The V end was cut by 7 bases, the J end by 1 base, with 19 bases between. The CDR3 has 16 residues. Germline V gene lookup returns CDR1 MDHEN and CDR2 SYDVKM. The CDR3 sequence: CASKTPTNWANTEAFF. The CDR3 nucleotides read TGTGCCAGCAAAACCCCAACAAACTGGGCGAACACTGAAGCTTTCTTT. The full variable domain, completed using reference TRBV28 and TRBJ1-1, is DVKVTQSSRYLVKRTGEKVFLECVQDMDHENMFWYRQDPGLGLRLIYFSYDVKMKEKGDIPEGYSVSREKKERFSLILESASTNQTSMYLCASKTPTNWANTEAFFGQGTRLTVV.

V and J are TRBV5-1 and TRBJ2-2; 9 nucleotides line up with TRBD2. V was pared by 4 bases and J by 4 bases, with 5 bases of the junction left unmatched. The CDR3 is 15 amino acids. Germline-derived CDR1 and CDR2 are SGHRS and YFSETQ. CDR3 coding DNA: TGCGCCAGCAGCGCGGGAGGGCCTGGCACCGGGGAGCTGTTTTTT. Protein product: CASSAGGPGTGELFF. The full variable domain, its missing parts supplied by reference TRBV5-1 and TRBJ2-2, is KAGVTQTPRYLIKTRGQQVTLSCSPISGHRSVSWYQQTPGQGLQFLFEYFSETQRNKGNFPGRFSGRQFSNSRSEMNVSTLELGDSALYLCASSAGGPGTGELFFGEGSRLTVL.

The V call is TRBV6-1, the J call TRBJ2-1, with D possibly being TRBD2 (5 bases). V was trimmed by 6 bases and J by 0 bases, leaving 9 bases between them. CDR1 MNHNS and CDR2 SASEGT come from the germline V gene. CDR3 length equals 14 residues. This CDR3 is CASSSGRSYNEQFF. The CDR3 DNA is TGTGCCAGCAGCAGCGGCCGCTCCTACAATGAGCAGTTCTTC.

V and J are TRBV4-1 and TRBJ2-3; perhaps TRBD2 as D (5 bases). CDR1 is MGHRA, CDR2 YSYEKL, per germline. The ends were cut back, 1 base at V and 1 base at J, with 15 bases in the middle. This CDR3 has 17 amino acids. CDR3 sequence: CASSQVGSGRRTDTQYF. DNA for the CDR3: TGCGCCAGCAGCCAAGTGGGGAGCGGACGACGCACAGATACGCAGTATTTT.

The V call is TRBV28, the J call TRBJ1-2, with 7 bases fitting TRBD1. This CDR3 region has 14 residues. Per germline, CDR1 MDHEN and CDR2 SYDVKM. The J segment lost 3 bases and the V segment lost 3 bases, leaving 4 bases of the junction unmatched. The CDR3 region is CASSLTGQYYGYTF. The CDR3 bases are TGTGCCAGCAGTTTGACAGGGCAGTACTATGGCTACACCTTC.

The V and J genes are TRBV6-5 and TRBJ2-1, with D unclear. Trimming stripped 2 bases from V and 6 bases from J, with 8 bases between. The CDR3 is 13 residues long. CDR1 and CDR2 (germline): MNHEY, SVGAGI. The CDR3 DNA reads TGTGCCAGCAGTTACCAGGTAGCCAATGAGCAGTTCTTC. Translation: CASSYQVANEQFF.

The chain links TRBV19 to TRBJ1-5; 11 bases match TRBD1. CDR1 LNHDA and CDR2 SQIVND come from the germline V gene (reference sequence). This CDR3 is 14 amino acids long. With V trimmed by 10 bases and J by 6 bases, 8 bases remained unmatched. The CDR3 DNA reads as TGTGCCACTTCCGGGACAGGGGGTGGTCAGCCCCAGCATTTT. It translates to CATSGTGGGQPQHF.

The CDR3 DNA reads TGTGCCAGCAGTTTAGGGGACTCTTCCTCTGGAAACACCATATATTTT. It codes for CASSLGDSSSGNTIYF. The chain uses TRBV28 and TRBJ1-3, with D possibly being TRBD1 (5 bases). CDR1 is MDHEN, CDR2 SYDVKM, per germline. With 2 bases removed from V and 0 bases from J, the gap between germline ends came to 11 bases. The CDR3 covers 16 residues.

In regard to this clone: Within the sample, other DNA sequences also encode this same CDR3. The chain uses TRBV4-1 and TRBJ2-7, with 10 bases fitting TRBD2. The ends lost 3 bases at V and 0 bases at J; junction bases unmatched: 2. This CDR3 has 15 residues. Germline V lookup: CDR1 MGHRA, CDR2 YSYEKL. CDR3 in amino acids: CASSQLAGGSYEQYF. In nucleotides, the CDR3 is TGCGCCAGCAGCCAGTTAGCGGGAGGCTCCTACGAGCAGTACTTC.

The chain has TRBV28 and TRBJ2-5; 10 positions match TRBD1. The CDR3 length is 14 residues. The germline V gene has CDR1 MDHEN and CDR2 SYDVKM. The V and J ends lost 5 bases and 5 bases, in that order; junction bases with no gene match: 5. The CDR3 sequence is CASSPTGGTETQYF. CDR3 nucleotides: TGTGCCAGCAGTCCGACAGGGGGCACGGAGACCCAGTACTTC. Based on the CDR3 plus reference TRBV28 and TRBJ2-5, the full variable domain is DVKVTQSSRYLVKRTGEKVFLECVQDMDHENMFWYRQDPGLGLRLIYFSYDVKMKEKGDIPEGYSVSREKKERFSLILESASTNQTSMYLCASSPTGGTETQYFGPGTRLLVL.

The chain couples TRBV15 to TRBJ2-7; 8 bases agree with TRBD1. V shed 0 bases and J 5 bases; nucleotides not matched to a gene: 9. Germline V gene data show CDR1 as LNHNV and CDR2 as YYDKDF (reference sequence). CDR3 length: 16 amino acids. The CDR3 region has the DNA TGTGCCACCAGCAGAGATAGGTGGACAGGGAGCGACGAGCAGTACTTC. This gives the protein CATSRDRWTGSDEQYF.

The genes are TRBV7-4 and TRBJ2-7; D is perhaps TRBD1 or TRBD2 (5 bases each). Germline CDR1 SGHVT, CDR2 SQSDAQ. The CDR3 spans 16 residues. V lost 2 bases to trimming and J lost 6 bases, with 20 bases between them. The CDR3 spells CASSLFVGGPQGEQYF. Here the CDR3 DNA reads TGTGCCAGCAGCTTATTCGTAGGAGGTCCGCAGGGCGAGCAGTACTTC.

The V call is TRBV10-2, the J call TRBJ2-7; D may correspond to TRBD1 or TRBD2 (5 bases each). This CDR3 is 14 amino acids long. Trimming left V 2 bases short and J 3 bases short, with 11 bases between. Per the germline V gene, CDR1 is WSHSY and CDR2 is SAAADI. In DNA form, the CDR3 reads TGCGCCAGCAGTGAGGGGGGATCAAGCTACGAGCAGTACTTC. The encoded protein is CASSEGGSSYEQYF.

V usage is TRBV25-1 and J usage is TRBJ2-7, with 8 bases lining up with TRBD2. After removal of 5 bases from V and 1 base from J, the junction contained 4 bases not matched to a gene. The CDR3 is 14 amino acids. Germline V CDR1 and CDR2: MGHDK, SYGVNS. The chain's CDR3 is CASSTSGKSYEQYF. The CDR3 DNA sequence: TGTGCCAGCAGTACTAGCGGAAAATCCTACGAGCAGTACTTC.

The chain has TRBV7-9 and TRBJ1-2; tentatively, D is TRBD1 (5 bases). The CDR3 loop spans 14 amino acids. Trimming took off 3 bases at V and 6 bases at J, with 14 bases between the two ends. Germline CDR1 reads SEHNR; CDR2 reads FQNEAQ (reference sequence). Written as DNA, the CDR3 is TGTGCCAGCAGCTTCCAGGGTCAGCAGGATGGCTACACCTTC. This codes for CASSFQGQQDGYTF.

The V gene is TRBV7-9, the J gene TRBJ2-5; no definite D call. Near its end, the DNA agrees better with TRBJ2-7, so the J call may be wrong. This CDR3 is 11 amino acids long. Germline V gives CDR1 SEHNR, CDR2 FQNEAQ (reference sequence). CDR3 nucleotide sequence: TGTGCCAGCAGCTCCGGGCCCGAGCAGTACTTC. Its protein product is CASSSGPEQYF.

The rearrangement joins TRBV5-6 to TRBJ1-1; D is unclear. The CDR3 loop spans 11 amino acids. Per germline, CDR1 SGHDT and CDR2 YYEEEE. The V end was cut by 4 bases, the J end by 2 bases, with 3 bases between. The CDR3 nucleotides read TGTGCCAGCAGCACCAACACTGAAGCTTTCTTT. Its protein product is CASSTNTEAFF.

This chain links TRBV2 with TRBJ2-2; TRBD2 aligns across 9 bases. Trimming at V came to 2 bases and at J to 3 bases, leaving 4 bases not matched to a gene. Germline loops: CDR1 SNHLY, CDR2 FYNNEI. This CDR3 spans 16 amino acids. As DNA, the CDR3 is TGTGCCAGCAGTGAACTCCTAGCGGGGCACACCGGGGAGCTGTTTTTT. Protein: CASSELLAGHTGELFF.

The rearrangement uses TRBV28 and TRBJ1-5, with 8 bases aligning to TRBD1. J gave up 1 base and V 4 bases, and 3 bases lay outside the gene matches. Germline CDR1 MDHEN, CDR2 SYDVKM. The CDR3 loop spans 15 amino acids. The DNA for the CDR3 is TGTGCCAGCAGTTCAGGGGGCCTGAGCAATCAGCCCCAGCATTTT. This gives the protein CASSSGGLSNQPQHF.

Notes on this clone: This sample also contains other DNA sequences that code for the same CDR3. The chain's CDR3 is CASSLGVAGANVLTF. CDR3 nucleotide sequence: TGCGCCAGCAGCTTGGGGGTGGCTGGGGCCAACGTCCTGACTTTC. This chain connects TRBV5-1 to TRBJ2-6; D gene unclear. V lost 0 bases and J lost 2, with 6 bases in between. Germline V CDR1 and CDR2: SGHRS, YFSETQ. The CDR3 has 15 residues. Variable domain in full (rest from reference TRBV5-1 and TRBJ2-6): KAGVTQTPRYLIKTRGQQVTLSCSPISGHRSVSWYQQTPGQGLQFLFEYFSETQRNKGNFPGRFSGRQFSNSRSEMNVSTLELGDSALYLCASSLGVAGANVLTFGAGSRLTVL.

The gene calls are TRBV5-4 and TRBJ1-1, with a possible D match to TRBD1 (6 bases). CDR3 size: 14 residues. Trimming left V 4 bases short and J 4 bases short, with 14 bases between. The germline V gene has CDR1 SGHNT and CDR2 YYREEE (reference sequence). The CDR3 nucleotides are TGTGCCAGCAGCGAGGTACAGGGTATCACTGAAGCTTTCTTT. Translated, it gives CASSEVQGITEAFF.